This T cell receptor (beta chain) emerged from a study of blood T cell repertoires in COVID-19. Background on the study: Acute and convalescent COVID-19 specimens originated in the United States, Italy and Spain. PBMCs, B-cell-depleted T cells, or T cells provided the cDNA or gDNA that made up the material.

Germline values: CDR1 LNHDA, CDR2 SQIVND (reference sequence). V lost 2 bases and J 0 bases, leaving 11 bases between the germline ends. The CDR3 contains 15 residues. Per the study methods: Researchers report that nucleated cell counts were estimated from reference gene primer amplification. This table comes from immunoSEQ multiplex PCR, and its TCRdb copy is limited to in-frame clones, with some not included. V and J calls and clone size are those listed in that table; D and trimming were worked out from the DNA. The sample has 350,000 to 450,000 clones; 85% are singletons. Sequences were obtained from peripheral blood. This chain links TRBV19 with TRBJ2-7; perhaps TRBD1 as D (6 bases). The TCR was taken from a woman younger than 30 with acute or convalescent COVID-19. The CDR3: CASSIRLGGSYEQYF. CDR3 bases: TGTGCCAGTAGTATAAGATTAGGGGGCTCCTACGAGCAGTACTTC.